The clone carrying this TCR beta chain has ten or more counts. No antigen is known for it. At one of its ends the junction is not consistent with the germline gene, which may arise from a read error. The entirety of the isolated RNA underwent reverse transcription, so expressed TCRB transcripts were sequenced. Using immunoSEQ multiplex PCR, the repertoire was profiled, and TCRdb retains in-frame clones only, with some absent. This sample has 300,000 to 350,000 clones; around 9% occur once, and the top ten carry 1%. From germline, CDR1 is SNHLY and CDR2 FYNNEI. This CDR3 contains 14 residues. This entry comes from a study of beta chain features in type 1 diabetes. Study-level points and caveats: For Type 1 diabetes patients, all four CD4+ subsets carried TCRB CDR3s that were moderately but significantly shorter.

The clonotype comes from a man aged 25-45 years with type 1 diabetes. This sequence joins TRBV2 and TRBJ2-7; D unclear. The sample was central memory CD4+ T cells from blood. The DNA for the CDR3 is TGTGCCAGCAGGGAAGATAGGTACTCCTACGAGCAGTACTTC. Translation gives CASREDRYSYEQYF.